This T cell receptor (beta chain) was retrieved from a study of blood T cell repertoires in COVID-19. Germline V gene sequence: CDR1 LNHDA, CDR2 SQIVND (reference sequence). Trimming removed 4 bases at V and 0 bases at J, with 12 bases between. The length of the CDR3 is 16 residues. Profiling relied on immunoSEQ multiplex PCR, and the TCRdb table lists in-frame clones only, not all of them. The data hold approximately 250,000 clones, with 84% observed a single time. Material: peripheral blood. The TCR sequence derives from a human donor in a cohort sampled during active COVID-19. The V call is TRBV19, the J call TRBJ1-4; unclear D gene. CDR3 sequence reads: CASSTRPFPTNEKLFF. As DNA, the CDR3 is TGTGCCAGTAGTACCAGGCCTTTCCCAACTAATGAAAAACTGTTTTTT.